This entry lists 7 T cell receptor beta chains sequenced from one sample in a study of CD8+ T cells in alopecia areata. Treatment of the sample: oral pan-JAK inhibitor, 5-10 mg twice daily. The sequencing template was cDNA reverse transcribed from extracted RNA. Assay used: immunoSEQ multiplex PCR; TCRdb lists only in-frame clones, some missing. The table lists 80,000 to 95,000 clones, 44% of them singletons, with roughly 18% in the top ten. The sample here was CD8+ T cells sorted from blood, taken at week 24, from a patient treated with tofacitinib. Receptors were obtained from a human donor with alopecia areata.

The chain combines TRBV4-3 with TRBJ2-5, with 9 bases that match TRBD2. Germline V CDR1 and CDR2: LGHNA, YSLEER. J lost 3 bases, V lost 1 base, and 3 bases had no gene match. The CDR3 has 15 amino acids. Written as DNA, the CDR3 is TGCGCCAGCAGCCAAGTGTCTAGCGGGGAAGAGACCCAGTACTTC. Its translation is CASSQVSSGEETQYF.

Comments on this clone: The identical CDR3 is also encoded by other nucleotide sequences in the sample. The chain couples TRBV27 to TRBJ2-7; 10 bases are shared with TRBD2. J was trimmed by 3 bases and V by 4 bases; bases with no gene match: 3. CDR1 MNHEY and CDR2 SMNVEV come from the germline V gene (reference sequence). The CDR3 has 14 residues. The CDR3, as DNA: TGTGCCAGCAGTTCGGGACTAGCGTTCTACGAGCAGTACTTC. This translates into CASSSGLAFYEQYF.

This clone has more than one count but fewer than ten. The chain is built from TRBV6-5 and TRBJ2-1; 10 nucleotides match TRBD2. The CDR3 length is 14 residues. V dropped 2 bases and J dropped 7; count of bases not matched to a gene: 2. Germline V CDR1 and CDR2: MNHEY, SVGAGI. The CDR3 here is CASSYLAGANEQFF. The CDR3 DNA reads TGTGCCAGCAGTTACCTAGCGGGAGCAAATGAGCAGTTCTTC.

The chain carries TRBV4-2 and TRBJ2-7; possibly TRBD1 for D (5 bases). Germline V gene data show CDR1 as LGHNA and CDR2 as YNFKEQ. CDR3 size: 15 residues. V was trimmed by 1 base and J by 3 bases, leaving 13 bases between them. CDR3 sequence reads: CASSQVPGQGYEQYF. DNA of the CDR3: TGTGCCAGCAGCCAAGTTCCCGGCCAGGGCTACGAGCAGTACTTC.

The rearrangement links TRBV30 to TRBJ2-1, with D possibly called TRBD1 or TRBD2 (6 bases each). This CDR3 is 15 amino acids long. The germline CDR1 and CDR2 sequences are GTSNPN and SVGIG (reference sequence). V was cut by 4 bases and J by 10 bases, with 23 bases left in between. CDR3 in DNA: TGTGCCTGGAACACTCCGGGACTGGGACATTACGAGCAGTTCTTC. It translates to CAWNTPGLGHYEQFF.

The chain recombines TRBV15 with TRBJ2-2; D perhaps matches TRBD1 (5 bases). The CDR3 is made up of 14 amino acids. V was clipped by 0 bases and J by 7 bases, with 9 bases between them. Germline lookup yields CDR1 LNHNV and CDR2 YYDKDF (reference sequence). For the CDR3, the DNA is TGTGCCACCAGCAGAGATGGGGCAGGCGGGGAGCTGTTTTTT. Translated: CATSRDGAGGELFF.

The CDR3: CASSSPGETQYF. CDR3 DNA: TGTGCCAGCAGCTCGCCAGGAGAGACCCAGTACTTC. V is TRBV7-9 and J is TRBJ2-5; D uncertain. Germline V gene data show CDR1 as SEHNR and CDR2 as FQNEAQ (reference sequence). The CDR3 has 12 residues. Trimming took off 4 bases at V and 4 bases at J, with 7 bases between the two ends.